The clone carrying this T cell receptor (beta chain) was detected only a few times. Its cognate antigen is unknown. This specimen belongs to a study of T-cell reconstitution after alpha-beta-depleted transplantation in children. The CDR3 covers 13 residues. V was cut by 6 bases and J by 7 bases, with 13 bases left in between. Construction of the TCRbeta library involved unique molecular identifiers. One entry per CDR3 protein, called by TCRdb with MiXCR from the PCR reads. The sample carries a few hundred thousand distinct CDR3 sequences, 25% to 30% recorded once. Overall study findings and caveats: Fresh T-cell production supplied most of the T-cell counts and diversity seen one year after transplant. Expanded graft clones numbering several hundred reportedly gave rise to alpha-beta T cells about two months after transplant. Where some patients showed high TCRbeta diversity at day 60, it came from recipient T cells and thymic progenitors that had survived.

The sample in question was PBMCs, obtained before TCRalphabeta/CD19-depleted stem cell transplant. The chain is built from TRBV12-3 or TRBV12-4 and TRBJ1-5; D gene unclear. The receptor's source is a boy younger than two with Wiskott-Aldrich syndrome, due to receive a stem cell transplant. The DNA of the CDR3 is TGTGCCAGCAGGGGCTCAGGTCGGCAGCCCCAGCATTTT. Translated, it gives CASRGSGRQPQHF.